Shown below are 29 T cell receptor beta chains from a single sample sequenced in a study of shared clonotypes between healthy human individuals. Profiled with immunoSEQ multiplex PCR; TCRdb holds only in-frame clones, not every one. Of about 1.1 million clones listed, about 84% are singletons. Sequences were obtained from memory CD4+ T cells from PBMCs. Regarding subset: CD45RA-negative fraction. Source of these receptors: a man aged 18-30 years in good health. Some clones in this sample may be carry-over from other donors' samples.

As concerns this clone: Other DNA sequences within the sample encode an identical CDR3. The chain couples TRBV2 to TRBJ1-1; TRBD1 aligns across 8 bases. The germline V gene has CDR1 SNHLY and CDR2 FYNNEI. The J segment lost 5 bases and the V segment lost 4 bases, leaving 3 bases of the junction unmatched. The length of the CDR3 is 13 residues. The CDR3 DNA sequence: TGTGCCAGCAGTGCAGACAGGGGAACTGAAGCTTTCTTT. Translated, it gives CASSADRGTEAFF.

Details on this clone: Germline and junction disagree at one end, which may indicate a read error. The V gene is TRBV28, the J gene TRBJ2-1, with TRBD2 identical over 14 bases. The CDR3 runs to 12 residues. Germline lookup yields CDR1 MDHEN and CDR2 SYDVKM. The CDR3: CASGTSGSSRVF. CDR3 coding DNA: TGTGCCAGCGGGACTAGCGGGAGTTCGAGGGTCTTC.

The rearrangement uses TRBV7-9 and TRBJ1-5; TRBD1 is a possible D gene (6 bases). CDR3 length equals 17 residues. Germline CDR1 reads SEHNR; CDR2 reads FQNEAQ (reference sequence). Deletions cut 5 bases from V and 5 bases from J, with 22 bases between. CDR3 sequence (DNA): TGTGCCAGCAGCCGTACAAACGGGCTAAGGGGGGATCAGCCCCAGCATTTT. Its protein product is CASSRTNGLRGDQPQHF.

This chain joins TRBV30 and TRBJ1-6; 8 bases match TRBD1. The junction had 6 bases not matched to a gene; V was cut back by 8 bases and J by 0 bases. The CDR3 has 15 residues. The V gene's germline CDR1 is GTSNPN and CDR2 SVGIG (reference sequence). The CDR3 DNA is TGTGCCACAAGGACAGGGAGCTCCTATAATTCACCCCTCCACTTT. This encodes CATRTGSSYNSPLHF.

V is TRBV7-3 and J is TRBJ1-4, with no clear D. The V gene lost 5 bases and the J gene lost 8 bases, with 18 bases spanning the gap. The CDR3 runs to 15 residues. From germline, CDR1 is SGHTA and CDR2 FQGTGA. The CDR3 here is CASSPQPGSYEKLFF. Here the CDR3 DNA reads TGTGCCAGCAGCCCCCAGCCGGGATCCTACGAAAAACTGTTTTTT.

The CDR3 spells CASSDRQGHNQPQHF. CDR3 DNA sequence: TGTGCCAGCAGTGATCGGCAGGGCCACAATCAGCCCCAGCATTTT. The chain links TRBV2 to TRBJ1-5; a possible D gene is TRBD1 (5 bases). V lost 3 bases and J lost 3, with 12 bases in between. This CDR3 region has 15 residues. The germline V gene encodes CDR1 SNHLY and CDR2 FYNNEI.

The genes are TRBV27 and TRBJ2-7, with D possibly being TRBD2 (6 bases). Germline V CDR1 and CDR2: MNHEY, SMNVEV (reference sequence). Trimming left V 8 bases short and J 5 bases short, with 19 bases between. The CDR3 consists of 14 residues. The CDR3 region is CASGAVGGRDEQYF. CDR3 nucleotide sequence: TGTGCCAGCGGTGCCGTCGGGGGTCGAGACGAGCAGTACTTC.

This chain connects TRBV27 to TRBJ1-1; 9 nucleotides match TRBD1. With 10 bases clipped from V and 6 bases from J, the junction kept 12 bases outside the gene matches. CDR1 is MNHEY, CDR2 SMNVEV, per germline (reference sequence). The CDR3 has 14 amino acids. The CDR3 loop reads CATKPRDRAPEAFF. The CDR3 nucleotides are TGTGCCACCAAACCACGGGACAGGGCGCCTGAAGCTTTCTTT.

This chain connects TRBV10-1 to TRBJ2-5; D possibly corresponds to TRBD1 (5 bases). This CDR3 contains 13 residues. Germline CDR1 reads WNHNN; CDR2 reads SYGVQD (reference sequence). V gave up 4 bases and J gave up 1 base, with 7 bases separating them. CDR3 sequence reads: CASSGQPQETQYF. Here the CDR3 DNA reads TGCGCCAGCAGTGGACAGCCCCAAGAGACCCAGTACTTC.

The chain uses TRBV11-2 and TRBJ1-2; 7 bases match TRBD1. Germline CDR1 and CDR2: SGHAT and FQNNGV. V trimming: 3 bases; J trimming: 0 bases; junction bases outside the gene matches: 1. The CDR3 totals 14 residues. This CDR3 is CASSFTGANYGYTF. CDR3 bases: TGTGCCAGCAGCTTCACAGGGGCTAACTATGGCTACACCTTC.

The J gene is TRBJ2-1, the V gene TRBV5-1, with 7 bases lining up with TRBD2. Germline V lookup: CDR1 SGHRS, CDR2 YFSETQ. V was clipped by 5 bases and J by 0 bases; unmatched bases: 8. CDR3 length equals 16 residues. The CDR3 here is CASRISGASSYNEQFF. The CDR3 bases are TGCGCCAGCAGAATAAGCGGGGCTTCCTCCTACAATGAGCAGTTCTTC.

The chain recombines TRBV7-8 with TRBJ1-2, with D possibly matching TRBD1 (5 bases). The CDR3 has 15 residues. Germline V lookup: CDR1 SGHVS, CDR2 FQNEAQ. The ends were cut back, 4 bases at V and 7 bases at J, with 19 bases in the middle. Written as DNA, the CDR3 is TGTGCCAGCAGCTCCCCCCCAAGAGGGGACTCTGGCTACACCTTC. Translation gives CASSSPPRGDSGYTF.

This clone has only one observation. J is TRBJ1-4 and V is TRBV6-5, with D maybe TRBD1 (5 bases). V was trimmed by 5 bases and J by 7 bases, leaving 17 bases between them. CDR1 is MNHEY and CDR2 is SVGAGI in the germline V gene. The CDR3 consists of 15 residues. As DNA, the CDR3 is TGTGCCAGCAGTCGCTCGGGGGGAGGCACTGAAAAACTGTTTTTT. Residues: CASSRSGGGTEKLFF.

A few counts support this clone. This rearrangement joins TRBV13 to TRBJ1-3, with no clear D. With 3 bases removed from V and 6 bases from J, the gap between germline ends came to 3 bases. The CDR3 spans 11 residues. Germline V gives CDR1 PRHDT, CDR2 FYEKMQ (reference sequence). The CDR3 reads CASSFQNTIYF. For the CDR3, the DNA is TGTGCCAGCAGCTTCCAAAACACCATATATTTT.

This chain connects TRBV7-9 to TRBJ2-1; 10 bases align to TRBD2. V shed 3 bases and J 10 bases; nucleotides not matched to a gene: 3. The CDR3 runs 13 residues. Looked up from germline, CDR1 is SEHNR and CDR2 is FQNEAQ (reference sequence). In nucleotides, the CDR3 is TGTGCCAGCAGCTTTACTAGCGGGGAGGAGCAGTTCTTC. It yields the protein CASSFTSGEEQFF.

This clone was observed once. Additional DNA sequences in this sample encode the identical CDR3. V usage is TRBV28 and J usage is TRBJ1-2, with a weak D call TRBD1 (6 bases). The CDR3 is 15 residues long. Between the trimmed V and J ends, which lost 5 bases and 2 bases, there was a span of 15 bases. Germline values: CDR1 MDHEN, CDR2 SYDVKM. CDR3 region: CASSPGTTLNYGYTF. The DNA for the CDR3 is TGTGCCAGCAGTCCCGGGACAACTCTGAACTATGGCTACACCTTC.

DNA for the CDR3: TGCAGCGTTTCCCCGGGCGGCGGCTACGAGCAGTACTTC. Protein: CSVSPGGGYEQYF. This chain links TRBV29-1 with TRBJ2-7; D is unresolved. Germline CDR1 SQVTM, CDR2 ANQGSEA. The CDR3 spans 13 residues. The ends were cut back, 5 bases at V and 3 bases at J, with 14 bases in the middle.

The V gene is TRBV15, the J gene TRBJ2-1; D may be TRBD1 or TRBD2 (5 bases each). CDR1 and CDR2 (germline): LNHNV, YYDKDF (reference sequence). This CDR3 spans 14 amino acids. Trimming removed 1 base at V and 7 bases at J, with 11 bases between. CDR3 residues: CATSRGDVLNEQFF. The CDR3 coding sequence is TGTGCCACCAGCAGAGGGGACGTGTTGAATGAGCAGTTCTTC. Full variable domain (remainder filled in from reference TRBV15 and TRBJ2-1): DAMVIQNPRYQVTQFGKPVTLSCSQTLNHNVMYWYQQKSSQAPKLLFHYYDKDFNNEADTPDNFQSRRPNTSFCFLDIRSPGLGDTAMYLCATSRGDVLNEQFFGPGTRLTVL.

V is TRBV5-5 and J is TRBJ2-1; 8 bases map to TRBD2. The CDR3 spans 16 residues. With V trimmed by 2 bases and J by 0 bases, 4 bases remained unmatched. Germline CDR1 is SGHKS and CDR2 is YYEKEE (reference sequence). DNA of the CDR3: TGTGCCAGCAGCTTCTTAGCGGGAAGCTCCTACAATGAGCAGTTCTTC. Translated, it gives CASSFLAGSSYNEQFF.

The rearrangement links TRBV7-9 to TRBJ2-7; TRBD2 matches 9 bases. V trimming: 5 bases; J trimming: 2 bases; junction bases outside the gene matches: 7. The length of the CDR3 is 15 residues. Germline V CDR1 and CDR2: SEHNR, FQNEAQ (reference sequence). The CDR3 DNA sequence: TGTGCCAGCAGCCTATCGTCTAGCGGGACCTACGAGCAGTACTTC. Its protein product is CASSLSSSGTYEQYF.

CDR3 nucleotides: TGCGCCAGCAGCTTGGAAGGCTTTGGCGGGCGGGACTACGAGCAGTACTTC. Translation gives CASSLEGFGGRDYEQYF. The rearrangement joins TRBV5-1 to TRBJ2-7, with D tentatively TRBD2 (6 bases). Per the germline V gene, CDR1 is SGHRS and CDR2 is YFSETQ. V was pared by 0 bases and J by 3 bases, with 19 bases between. This CDR3 contains 17 residues.

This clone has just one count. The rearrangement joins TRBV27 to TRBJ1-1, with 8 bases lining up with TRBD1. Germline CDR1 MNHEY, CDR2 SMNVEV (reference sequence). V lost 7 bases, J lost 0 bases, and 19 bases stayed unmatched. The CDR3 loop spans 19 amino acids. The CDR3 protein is CASKFWSPGGGGMNTEAFF. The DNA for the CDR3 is TGTGCCAGCAAGTTTTGGTCCCCAGGGGGCGGGGGCATGAACACTGAAGCTTTCTTT.

The CDR3 protein is CASIFYNEQFF. The CDR3, as DNA: TGTGCCAGCATTTTCTACAATGAGCAGTTCTTC. V gene TRBV2 combines with J gene TRBJ2-1; D remains ambiguous. This CDR3 has 11 amino acids. The V end was cut by 7 bases, the J end by 3 bases, with 4 bases between. In germline, CDR1 is SNHLY, CDR2 FYNNEI.

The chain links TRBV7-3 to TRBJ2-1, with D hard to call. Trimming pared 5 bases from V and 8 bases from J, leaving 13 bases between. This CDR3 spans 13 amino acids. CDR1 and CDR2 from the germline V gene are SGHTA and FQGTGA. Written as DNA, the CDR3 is TGTGCCAGCAGCATGATGTCCGCGTATGAGCAGTTCTTC. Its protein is CASSMMSAYEQFF.

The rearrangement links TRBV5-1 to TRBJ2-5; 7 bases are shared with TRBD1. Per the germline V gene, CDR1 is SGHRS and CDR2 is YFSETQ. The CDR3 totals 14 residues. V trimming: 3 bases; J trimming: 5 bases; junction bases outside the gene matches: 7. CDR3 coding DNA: TGCGCCAGCAGCTCGCAGGGGGTGGAGGAGACCCAGTACTTC. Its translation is CASSSQGVEETQYF.

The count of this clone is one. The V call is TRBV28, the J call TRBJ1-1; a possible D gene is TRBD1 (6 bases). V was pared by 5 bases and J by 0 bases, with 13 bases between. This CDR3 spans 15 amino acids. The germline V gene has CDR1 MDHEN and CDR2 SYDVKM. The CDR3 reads CASSRRGGVNTEAFF. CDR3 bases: TGTGCCAGCAGTCGAAGGGGGGGAGTGAACACTGAAGCTTTCTTT. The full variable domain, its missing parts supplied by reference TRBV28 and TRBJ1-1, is DVKVTQSSRYLVKRTGEKVFLECVQDMDHENMFWYRQDPGLGLRLIYFSYDVKMKEKGDIPEGYSVSREKKERFSLILESASTNQTSMYLCASSRRGGVNTEAFFGQGTRLTVV.

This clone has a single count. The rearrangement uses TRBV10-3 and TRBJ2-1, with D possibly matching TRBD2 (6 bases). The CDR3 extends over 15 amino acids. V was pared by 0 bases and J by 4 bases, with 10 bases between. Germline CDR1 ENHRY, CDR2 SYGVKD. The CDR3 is CAISESGGTYNEQFF. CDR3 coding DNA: TGTGCCATCAGTGAGTCAGGTGGGACTTACAATGAGCAGTTCTTC.

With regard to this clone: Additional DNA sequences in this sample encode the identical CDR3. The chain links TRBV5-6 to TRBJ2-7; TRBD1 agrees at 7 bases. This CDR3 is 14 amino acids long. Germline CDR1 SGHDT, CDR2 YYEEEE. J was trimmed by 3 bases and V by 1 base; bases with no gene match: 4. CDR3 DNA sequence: TGTGCCAGCAGCTTGTTCGCAGGGGGCTACGAGCAGTACTTC. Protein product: CASSLFAGGYEQYF.

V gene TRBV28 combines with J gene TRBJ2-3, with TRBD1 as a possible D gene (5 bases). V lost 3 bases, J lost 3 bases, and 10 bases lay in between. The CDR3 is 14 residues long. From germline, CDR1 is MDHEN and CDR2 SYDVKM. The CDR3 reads CASSLGRATDTQYF. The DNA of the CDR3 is TGTGCCAGCAGTTTGGGCAGGGCAACAGATACGCAGTATTTT.